Sequencing of this T cell receptor (beta chain) was carried out in a study of T cell repertoires in cytomegalovirus infection. TCRdb reprocessed the reads with MiXCR, giving one entry per CDR3 protein. The profile covers about 830,000 distinct CDR3 sequences, with approximately 30% appearing a single time and around 11% taken by the ten largest. This CDR3 is 15 amino acids long. Per germline, CDR1 MNHEY and CDR2 SMNVEV (reference sequence). Trimming took 5 bases from V and 3 from J; bases not matched to a gene: 8. Points on this clonotype: Its matching antigen is unknown.

The chain links TRBV27 to TRBJ2-5, with 8 bases fitting TRBD1. This receptor was identified in a human donor in good health (CMV status not recorded). Some clones in this sample may be carry-over from other donors' samples. This specimen consisted of cultured CD8+ T cells from PBMCs, obtained from culture after CMV antigen stimulation. The CDR3: CASSTRQGKEETQYF. CDR3 bases: TGTGCCAGCAGTACCCGACAGGGGAAGGAAGAGACCCAGTACTTC.